Presented here are 26 T cell receptor beta chains from one specimen sequenced in a study of CD8 T cells in ankylosing spondylitis (dated by TCRdb to about 2017). The study at large found these results: A TCR beta motif made up of eight highly homologous amino acid variants appeared to be characteristic of blood from ankylosing spondylitis patients.

Libraries came from 5' RACE. Sequencing used an Illumina HiSeq 2500. TCRdb cleaned the public reads at Q25 with fastp, built clones with MiXCR and kept in-frame beta chains. Records with the same CDR3 protein are collapsed into one entry carrying the most frequent genes and DNA. The sample includes about 840,000 distinct CDR3 sequences, with approximately 10% observed a single time. The ten largest clonotypes hold less than 0.65% of the sample. These TCRs' antigens remain unknown. Sequenced input: blood, either unsorted or a sorted T cell fraction (not recorded which). Source of these receptors: a male donor with ankylosing spondylitis.

There are many counts of this clonotype. The CDR3 DNA sequence: TGCGCCAGCAGCTCGGACAGAACCTATGGCTACACCTTC. Amino acid sequence: CASSSDRTYGYTF. The chain is built from TRBV5-1 and TRBJ1-2; possible D gene TRBD1, 6 bases. Germline CDR1 is SGHRS and CDR2 is YFSETQ. V lost 3 bases to trimming and J lost 4 bases, with 10 bases between them. This CDR3 region has 13 residues. Based on the CDR3 plus reference TRBV5-1 and TRBJ1-2, the full variable domain is KAGVTQTPRYLIKTRGQQVTLSCSPISGHRSVSWYQQTPGQGLQFLFEYFSETQRNKGNFPGRFSGRQFSNSRSEMNVSTLELGDSALYLCASSSDRTYGYTFGSGTRLTVV.

This clonotype was counted between two and nine times. The gene calls are TRBV7-2 and TRBJ2-2; D possibly uses TRBD1 or TRBD2 (5 bases each). V was pared by 5 bases and J by 4 bases, with 14 bases between. The CDR3 consists of 15 residues. The V gene's germline CDR1 is SGHTA and CDR2 FQGNSA. The CDR3 is CASSDWGLGTGELFF. In nucleotides, the CDR3 is TGTGCCAGCAGCGATTGGGGGTTAGGCACCGGGGAGCTGTTTTTT.

V is TRBV15 and J is TRBJ1-1; TRBD1 aligns across 11 bases. After removal of 2 bases from V and 5 bases from J, the junction contained 7 bases not matched to a gene. Germline V gene sequence: CDR1 LNHNV, CDR2 YYDKDF (reference sequence). This CDR3 is 16 amino acids long. The CDR3 here is CATSRPRTGGITEAFF. CDR3 DNA: TGTGCCACCAGCAGACCAAGGACAGGGGGCATAACTGAAGCTTTCTTT.

There are a few counts of this clonotype. The V call is TRBV6-2 or TRBV6-3, the J call TRBJ2-7; D is uncertain. Germline V gene lookup returns CDR1 MNHEY and CDR2 SVGEGT. V shed 8 bases and J shed 3 bases, with 5 bases lying between them. This CDR3 spans 10 amino acids. In DNA form, the CDR3 reads TGTGCCAGCGGCCGCTACGAGCAGTACTTC. Its protein product is CASGRYEQYF.

This clonotype was recorded a few times. The genes are TRBV9 and TRBJ1-4; 7 nucleotides align to TRBD1. This CDR3 is built from 15 residues. CDR1 SGDLS and CDR2 YYNGEE come from the germline V gene. V lost 5 bases and J lost 3; bases outside the gene matches: 7. The chain's CDR3 is CASRQGLGSNEKLFF. The CDR3 nucleotides are TGTGCCAGCAGACAGGGGTTGGGGTCTAATGAAAAACTGTTTTTT.

This chain connects TRBV24-1 to TRBJ2-1; D possibly corresponds to TRBD1 (6 bases). V shed 3 bases and J shed 6 bases, with 14 bases lying between them. Germline values: CDR1 KGHDR, CDR2 SFDVKD. The CDR3 totals 15 residues. The CDR3 region is CATSDTQGNGNEQFF. Written as DNA, the CDR3 is TGTGCCACCAGTGATACCCAGGGGAACGGCAATGAGCAGTTCTTC.

This clonotype occurred a few times. V gene TRBV6-2 or TRBV6-3 combines with J gene TRBJ2-1; no firm D call. Germline CDR1 reads MNHEY; CDR2 reads SVGEGT. This CDR3 is built from 12 residues. V lost 6 bases to trimming and J lost 7 bases, with 10 bases between them. CDR3 in amino acids: CASRMTWNEQFF. In DNA, the CDR3 is TGTGCCAGCAGGATGACTTGGAATGAGCAGTTCTTC.

The table lists this clonotype with a few counts. The junction does not match germline at one end; this may be a read error. The J gene is TRBJ2-7, the V gene TRBV5-4; D unresolved. Germline V CDR1 and CDR2: SGHNT, YYREEE (reference sequence). CDR3 length: 15 residues. This CDR3 reads CASSLPDRQPKGWIF. For the CDR3, the DNA is TGTGCCAGCAGCTTGCCGGACCGTCAGCCCAAAGGGTGGATCTTC.

This chain connects TRBV20-1 to TRBJ1-5, with D perhaps matching TRBD1 (5 bases). CDR1 and CDR2 (germline): DFQATT, SNEGSKA (reference sequence). The CDR3 covers 15 residues. V dropped 5 bases and J dropped 3 bases, with 17 bases sitting between them. CDR3 DNA: TGCAGTGCTCAGACGACCGGGACTATCAATCAGCCCCAGCATTTT. As protein: CSAQTTGTINQPQHF.

The chain employs TRBV9 and TRBJ1-6, with 11 nucleotides matching TRBD1. Germline CDR1 and CDR2: SGDLS and YYNGEE. CDR3 length equals 14 residues. With V trimmed by 3 bases and J by 13 bases, 6 bases remained unmatched. CDR3 amino acids: CASSGGQGDTPLHF. The CDR3 region has the DNA TGTGCCAGCAGCGGGGGACAGGGGGATACGCCCCTCCACTTT.

V is TRBV29-1 and J is TRBJ2-1; TRBD2 aligns across 12 bases. This CDR3 has 12 residues. The germline V gene has CDR1 SQVTM and CDR2 ANQGSEA. The junction had 1 base not matched to a gene; V was cut back by 5 bases and J by 8 bases. CDR3 region: CSVLAGGDEQFF. In DNA form, the CDR3 reads TGCAGCGTTCTAGCGGGGGGGGATGAGCAGTTCTTC.

This clonotype was seen a few times. V gene TRBV18 combines with J gene TRBJ2-7; TRBD1 might be the D (6 bases). The CDR3 runs to 12 residues. Trimming took off 6 bases at V and 6 bases at J, with 12 bases between the two ends. The V gene's germline CDR1 is KGHSH and CDR2 LQKENI. The CDR3 coding sequence is TGTGCCAGCTCGCCTGGGACACCCGAGCAGTACTTC. This codes for CASSPGTPEQYF.

The gene calls are TRBV28 and TRBJ2-5, with D tentatively TRBD2 (5 bases). In germline, CDR1 is MDHEN, CDR2 SYDVKM. This CDR3 region has 14 residues. Trimming removed 5 bases at V and 5 bases at J, with 15 bases between. Written as DNA, the CDR3 is TGTGCCAGCAGTCCCATCGGAGGAAGGGAGACCCAGTACTTC. Translation: CASSPIGGRETQYF.

A few counts support this clonotype. The J gene is TRBJ1-1, the V gene TRBV12-3 or TRBV12-4; D not resolved. This CDR3 has 14 amino acids. V shed 3 bases and J shed 4 bases, with 12 bases lying between them. The CDR3 DNA reads TGTGCCAGCAGTTTGGGCCAGGTGGGCACTGAAGCTTTCTTT. Protein sequence: CASSLGQVGTEAFF.

The V gene is TRBV5-5, the J gene TRBJ2-7; D possibly corresponds to TRBD1 (6 bases). Germline values: CDR1 SGHKS, CDR2 YYEKEE (reference sequence). With 2 bases removed from V and 3 bases from J, the gap between germline ends came to 12 bases. CDR3 length equals 14 residues. CDR3 sequence reads: CASSFRDTFYEQYF. CDR3 in DNA: TGTGCCAGCAGCTTCAGGGACACGTTCTACGAGCAGTACTTC. Together with reference TRBV5-5 and TRBJ2-7, the CDR3 gives the full variable domain: DAGVTQSPTHLIKTRGQQVTLRCSPISGHKSVSWYQQVLGQGPQFIFQYYEKEERGRGNFPDRFSARQFPNYSSELNVNALLLGDSALYLCASSFRDTFYEQYFGPGTRLTVT.

This clonotype was seen repeatedly, ten times or more. The V call is TRBV5-1, the J call TRBJ2-1; TRBD2 aligns across 10 bases. Unmatched junction bases numbered 4, after V lost 2 bases and J lost 5 bases. The CDR3 loop spans 15 amino acids. CDR1 is SGHRS and CDR2 is YFSETQ in the germline V gene. CDR3 amino acids: CASSFLAGGDNEQFF. The CDR3 nucleotides are TGCGCCAGCAGCTTCTTAGCGGGGGGCGACAATGAGCAGTTCTTC.

The chain couples TRBV7-2 to TRBJ1-3, with D maybe TRBD1 (5 bases). This CDR3 spans 16 amino acids. V lost 0 bases to trimming and J lost 3 bases, with 12 bases between them. Germline V gives CDR1 SGHTA, CDR2 FQGNSA. CDR3 sequence reads: CASSLAAGVLGNTIYF. DNA of the CDR3: TGTGCCAGCAGCTTAGCAGCGGGGGTGCTTGGAAACACCATATATTTT.

V and J are TRBV5-5 and TRBJ1-5, with D perhaps matching TRBD1 (5 bases). The CDR3 is made up of 14 amino acids. V lost 6 bases and J 1 base, leaving 11 bases between the germline ends. Looked up from germline, CDR1 is SGHKS and CDR2 is YYEKEE (reference sequence). The CDR3: CASTRVLSNQPQHF. CDR3 DNA sequence: TGTGCCAGCACCAGGGTGCTGAGCAATCAGCCCCAGCATTTT.

This clonotype occurred many times. This rearrangement joins TRBV7-9 to TRBJ2-7; D gene ambiguous. CDR3 length: 11 residues. Trimming left V 6 bases short and J 1 base short, with 4 bases between. Germline values: CDR1 SEHNR, CDR2 FQNEAQ (reference sequence). CDR3 sequence: CASRRSYEQYF. CDR3 sequence (DNA): TGTGCCAGCAGGAGGTCCTACGAGCAGTACTTC. Based on the CDR3 plus reference TRBV7-9 and TRBJ2-7, the full variable domain is DTGVSQNPRHKITKRGQNVTFRCDPISEHNRLYWYRQTLGQGPEFLTYFQNEAQLEKSRLLSDRFSAERPKGSFSTLEIQRTEQGDSAMYLCASRRSYEQYFGPGTRLTVT.

In its sample, this clonotype was seen many times. V usage is TRBV6-5 and J usage is TRBJ2-1, with 11 bases matching TRBD2. The germline CDR1 and CDR2 sequences are MNHEY and SVGAGI. The length of the CDR3 is 16 residues. Trimming removed 2 bases from V and 4 bases from J; junction bases left unmatched: 4. The CDR3 sequence: CASSYHGTSGYNEQFF. CDR3 bases: TGTGCCAGCAGTTACCACGGGACTAGCGGTTACAATGAGCAGTTCTTC.

This chain joins TRBV3-1 and TRBJ2-2, with 8 bases identical to TRBD1. CDR1 LGHDT and CDR2 YNNKEL come from the germline V gene (reference sequence). The length of the CDR3 is 17 residues. V shed 0 bases and J 4 bases; nucleotides not matched to a gene: 7. Here the CDR3 DNA reads TGTGCCAGCAGCCAAGAGTCACAGGGGGACGGCACCGGGGAGCTGTTTTTT. Translation gives CASSQESQGDGTGELFF.

This clonotype was observed a few times. The chain couples TRBV4-2 to TRBJ2-7, with 9 nucleotides matching TRBD2. This CDR3 is 15 amino acids long. Germline CDR1 is LGHNA and CDR2 is YNFKEQ. The ends lost 2 bases at V and 3 bases at J; junction bases unmatched: 5. The CDR3 spells CASSQSLAGSYEQYF. The CDR3 DNA sequence: TGTGCCAGCAGCCAATCCCTAGCGGGGAGCTACGAGCAGTACTTC.

This clonotype was detected many times. V gene TRBV7-2 combines with J gene TRBJ2-2, with 9 bases fitting TRBD1. The germline V gene encodes CDR1 SGHTA and CDR2 FQGNSA. The V segment lost 5 bases and the J segment 9 bases; nucleotides outside the gene matches: 4. This CDR3 has 13 residues. CDR3: CASSADRGRELFF. DNA for the CDR3: TGTGCCAGCAGCGCGGACAGGGGTCGGGAGCTGTTTTTT. The complete variable domain, with remaining parts taken from reference TRBV7-2 and TRBJ2-2, reads GAGVSQSPSNKVTEKGKDVELRCDPISGHTALYWYRQSLGQGLEFLIYFQGNSAPDKSGLPSDRFSAERTGGSVSTLTIQRTQQEDSAVYLCASSADRGRELFFGEGSRLTVL.

This clonotype was counted ten times or more. V gene TRBV20-1 combines with J gene TRBJ2-1; D unresolved. V was trimmed by 5 bases and J by 8 bases, leaving 22 bases between them. From germline, CDR1 is DFQATT and CDR2 SNEGSKA (reference sequence). The CDR3 covers 15 residues. The CDR3 sequence: CSARPNPFRDDEQFF. The CDR3 DNA reads TGCAGTGCTCGCCCAAATCCTTTTAGAGACGATGAGCAGTTCTTC.

The genes are TRBV6-1 and TRBJ2-7, with D possibly being TRBD1 (6 bases). Germline lookup yields CDR1 MNHNS and CDR2 SASEGT. The CDR3 length is 14 residues. Trimming shortened V by 1 base and J by 3 bases, and 10 bases separated the two germline ends. The CDR3 DNA reads TGTGCCAGCAGTGAAGTTGGGGGCAGCTACGAGCAGTACTTC. Amino acid sequence: CASSEVGGSYEQYF.

The sample holds many counts of this clonotype. The chain recombines TRBV20-1 with TRBJ1-4, with 7 bases identical to TRBD1. Germline CDR1 and CDR2: DFQATT and SNEGSKA (reference sequence). The CDR3 covers 16 residues. V lost 0 bases to trimming and J lost 5 bases; unmatched junction nucleotides: 9. The CDR3 nucleotides read TGCAGTGCTAGAGACACCGACAGGGCCCGGAATGAAAAACTGTTTTTT. It translates to CSARDTDRARNEKLFF.